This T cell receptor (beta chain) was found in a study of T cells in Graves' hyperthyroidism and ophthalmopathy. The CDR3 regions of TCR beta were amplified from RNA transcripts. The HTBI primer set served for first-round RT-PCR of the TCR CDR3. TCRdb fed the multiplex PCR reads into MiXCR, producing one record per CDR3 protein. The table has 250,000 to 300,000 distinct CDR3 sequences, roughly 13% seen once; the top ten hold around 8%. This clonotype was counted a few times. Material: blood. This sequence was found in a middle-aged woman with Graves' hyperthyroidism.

The CDR3 coding sequence is TGTGCCAGCAGTTACGGACGGGGCTGGAACACTGAAGCTTTCTTT. Protein sequence: CASSYGRGWNTEAFF. The chain joins TRBV6-5 to TRBJ1-1; tentative D call: TRBD1 (5 bases). This CDR3 has 15 amino acids. V was shortened by 2 bases and J by 1 base, with 11 bases between the two germline ends. The germline V gene has CDR1 MNHEY and CDR2 SVGAGI.